These 24 T cell receptor beta chains were sequenced from one sample in a study of T cells after yellow fever vaccination. TCRdb reprocessed the 5' RACE reads with MiXCR, giving one entry per CDR3 protein. The sample has some 29,000 distinct CDR3 sequences, around 4.6% seen once. This sample comprised CD8+ T cells sorted from PBMCs, obtained 10 days after the yellow fever booster vaccination. The receptors stem from a man aged 25-45 years who received the YFV17D yellow fever vaccine.

This clonotype has at least ten counts. The V call is TRBV30, the J call TRBJ2-7; 9 bases map to TRBD1. The ends lost 4 bases at V and 9 bases at J; junction bases unmatched: 10. Germline values: CDR1 GTSNPN, CDR2 SVGIG (reference sequence). There are 13 residues in the CDR3. CDR3 in amino acids: CAWTTGQGFGQYF. The DNA of the CDR3 is TGTGCCTGGACTACAGGACAGGGGTTTGGGCAGTACTTC.

This clonotype was detected many times. The V call is TRBV5-1, the J call TRBJ2-1, with D tentatively TRBD1 or TRBD2 (5 bases each). Germline loops: CDR1 SGHRS, CDR2 YFSETQ. The germline V and J ends were trimmed by 4 bases and 6 bases, with 14 bases remaining between them. The CDR3 runs 14 residues. The CDR3 DNA sequence: TGCGCCAGCAGCCCTGGCGATGGGGGCAATGAGCAGTTCTTC. Amino acid sequence: CASSPGDGGNEQFF.

This clonotype was observed at least ten times. The chain couples TRBV19 to TRBJ2-1; D might be TRBD1 or TRBD2, each matching 6 bases. This CDR3 region has 16 residues. Per germline, CDR1 LNHDA and CDR2 SQIVND (reference sequence). V was trimmed by 1 base and J by 7 bases, leaving 17 bases between them. The CDR3 DNA reads TGTGCCAGTAGTATAGTATCCGGGGGCGTGGGGAATGAGCAGTTCTTC. Its translation: CASSIVSGGVGNEQFF.

This clonotype was observed at least ten times. The CDR3 nucleotides read TGTGCCAGTAGTATCCGGGTCCTAGCCAAAAACATTCAGTACTTC. Its translation is CASSIRVLAKNIQYF. The rearrangement joins TRBV19 to TRBJ2-4, with D unresolved. The ends were cut back, 3 bases at V and 0 bases at J, with 9 bases in the middle. Germline CDR1 is LNHDA and CDR2 is SQIVND (reference sequence). The CDR3 is made up of 15 amino acids.

This clonotype occurred many times. The chain uses TRBV30 and TRBJ2-1; 7 bases map to TRBD2. This CDR3 comprises 15 residues. With V trimmed by 3 bases and J by 1 base, 6 bases remained unmatched. The germline gives CDR1 GTSNPN, CDR2 SVGIG (reference sequence). CDR3 bases: TGTGCCTGGAGCAGCGGGATTGGGTCCTACAATGAGCAGTTCTTC. It is translated as CAWSSGIGSYNEQFF.

This clonotype showed up many times. The chain joins TRBV11-2 to TRBJ1-2, with 7 nucleotides matching TRBD1. V gave up 6 bases and J gave up 4 bases; unmatched junction bases: 8. CDR1 and CDR2 (germline): SGHAT, FQNNGV. There are 14 residues in the CDR3. CDR3 nucleotides: TGTGCCAGCAGTCTACAGGGGAGCGGCTATGGCTACACCTTC. Protein sequence: CASSLQGSGYGYTF.

The table lists this clonotype with many counts. The chain recombines TRBV7-6 with TRBJ2-1, with 7 bases aligning to TRBD2. V dropped 5 bases and J dropped 0; count of bases not matched to a gene: 10. In germline, CDR1 is SGHVS, CDR2 FNYEAQ. The CDR3 sequence is 17 residues long. CDR3 nucleotides: TGTGCCAGCAGCCCCTATCCCGGGACTACCTCCTACAATGAGCAGTTCTTC. This encodes CASSPYPGTTSYNEQFF.

The chain has TRBV7-8 and TRBJ2-5, with no clear D. The V gene's germline CDR1 is SGHVS and CDR2 FQNEAQ. The CDR3 is made up of 14 amino acids. Trimming removed 0 bases from V and 0 bases from J, with 5 bases in between. Here the CDR3 DNA reads TGTGCCAGCAGCTTAGCGACGGACCAAGAGACCCAGTACTTC. It yields the protein CASSLATDQETQYF.

This clonotype was recorded many times. V is TRBV29-1 and J is TRBJ2-3; 12 nucleotides line up with TRBD2. CDR3 length: 12 amino acids. CDR1 is SQVTM and CDR2 is ANQGSEA in the germline V gene. Trimming at V came to 4 bases and at J to 15 bases, leaving 8 bases not matched to a gene. In DNA, the CDR3 is TGCAGCGTTGTTAAACTAGCGGGGGGTCTTTATTTT. It specifies CSVVKLAGGLYF.

This clonotype was counted at least ten times. This chain links TRBV5-6 with TRBJ1-2; a possible D gene is TRBD1 (5 bases). CDR3 length: 14 amino acids. Trimming pared 4 bases from V and 4 bases from J, leaving 14 bases between. Germline-derived CDR1 and CDR2 are SGHDT and YYEEEE. The CDR3 loop reads CASSLGGSGYGYTF. DNA of the CDR3: TGTGCCAGCAGCCTGGGGGGGAGCGGCTATGGCTACACCTTC.

In its sample, this clonotype was seen many times. The chain employs TRBV27 and TRBJ2-7, with a weak D call TRBD2 (7 bases). CDR1 MNHEY and CDR2 SMNVEV come from the germline V gene (reference sequence). The CDR3 runs to 15 residues. V was trimmed by 7 bases and J by 3 bases, leaving 19 bases between them. CDR3 sequence (DNA): TGTGCCAGCACAGGGGTGGGAGGGTATGGCTACGAGCAGTACTTC. It encodes CASTGVGGYGYEQYF.

In this sample, this clonotype turned up many times. The chain employs TRBV29-1 and TRBJ2-1, with TRBD1 identical over 9 bases. With V trimmed by 6 bases and J by 8 bases, 8 bases remained unmatched. The germline gives CDR1 SQVTM, CDR2 ANQGSEA. This CDR3 is 13 amino acids long. The CDR3 region is CSVGGQGVHEQFF. The CDR3 DNA reads as TGCAGCGTGGGGGGACAGGGTGTCCATGAGCAGTTCTTC.

This clonotype was observed many times. CDR3: CSVLVRTQYF. The CDR3 DNA follows: TGCAGCGTTTTAGTCCGGACCCAGTACTTC. The rearrangement joins TRBV29-1 to TRBJ2-5; D is unresolved. This CDR3 comprises 10 residues. Germline assignment: CDR1 SQVTM and CDR2 ANQGSEA. V was cut by 5 bases and J by 7 bases, with 8 bases left in between. The full variable domain, completed using reference TRBV29-1 and TRBJ2-5, is SAVISQKPSRDICQRGTSLTIQCQVDSQVTMMFWYRQQPGQSLTLIATANQGSEATYESGFVIDKFPISRPNLTFSTLTVSNMSPEDSSIYLCSVLVRTQYFGPGTRLLVL.

This clonotype was found many times. V and J are TRBV7-8 and TRBJ1-2, with TRBD1 matching over 7 bases. Germline V lookup: CDR1 SGHVS, CDR2 FQNEAQ. This CDR3 is 15 amino acids long. V dropped 1 base and J dropped 6; count of bases not matched to a gene: 8. The CDR3: CASSLEGGTENGYTF. DNA of the CDR3: TGTGCCAGCAGCTTAGAGGGGGGGACAGAAAATGGCTACACCTTC.

This clonotype was recorded at least ten times. The rearrangement uses TRBV7-9 and TRBJ2-1; D tentatively fits TRBD1 or TRBD2 (6 bases each). Germline V gene data show CDR1 as SEHNR and CDR2 as FQNEAQ (reference sequence). CDR3 size: 14 residues. With 5 bases removed from V and 9 bases from J, the gap between germline ends came to 17 bases. The chain's CDR3 is CASSLTKRGVEQFF. DNA of the CDR3: TGTGCCAGCAGCCTGACAAAGAGGGGGGTTGAGCAGTTCTTC.

The sample holds many counts of this clonotype. The chain combines TRBV7-9 with TRBJ2-1, with 13 nucleotides matching TRBD2. This CDR3 region has 14 residues. Looked up from germline, CDR1 is SEHNR and CDR2 is FQNEAQ (reference sequence). The CDR3 is CAERGTSGAPEQFF. In DNA form, the CDR3 reads TGTGCAGAGCGCGGGACTAGCGGGGCCCCGGAGCAGTTCTTC.

This clonotype showed up just once. This may be a read error: a much more frequent sequence differs by one nucleotide. The DNA of the CDR3 is TGTGCCAGCTCACCGGAGAGCAATCAGCAGTTCTTC. This gives the protein CASSPESNQQFF. The V call is TRBV18, the J call TRBJ2-1, with no clear D. CDR1 KGHSH and CDR2 LQKENI come from the germline V gene. The CDR3 contains 12 residues. Based on the CDR3 plus reference TRBV18 and TRBJ2-1, the full variable domain is NAGVMQNPRHLVRRRGQEARLRCSPMKGHSHVYWYRQLPEEGLKFMVYLQKENIIDESGMPKERFSAEFPKEGPSILRIQQVVRGDSAAYFCASSPESNQQFFGPGTRLTVL.

This clonotype was found many times. The genes are TRBV5-4 and TRBJ2-1; 13 nucleotides line up with TRBD2. CDR1 is SGHNT, CDR2 YYREEE, per germline (reference sequence). Germline trimming cut 5 bases from V and 2 bases from J; bases unmatched to any gene: 1. The CDR3 contains 15 residues. The CDR3 DNA sequence: TGTGCCAGCAGACTAGCGGGAGGGACCTACAATGAGCAGTTCTTC. Amino acids: CASRLAGGTYNEQFF.

Relative to its sample, this clonotype is medium-sized (0.01 to 0.1%). The chain joins TRBV20-1 to TRBJ2-5; 8 nucleotides match TRBD2. Trimming took 0 bases from V and 2 from J; bases not matched to a gene: 2. Germline-derived CDR1 and CDR2 are DFQATT and SNEGSKA (reference sequence). The CDR3 totals 14 residues. CDR3 sequence reads: CSARDEREQETQYF. CDR3 in DNA: TGCAGTGCTAGAGATGAGCGGGAGCAAGAGACCCAGTACTTC.

This clonotype has at least ten counts. The chain uses TRBV11-2 and TRBJ2-1; 10 positions agree with TRBD2. Germline V gives CDR1 SGHAT, CDR2 FQNNGV. The CDR3 sequence is 16 residues long. Losses at the gene ends were 4 bases for V and 6 bases for J; bases not matched to a gene: 9. The CDR3 nucleotides read TGTGCCAGCAGCTCGACCCCTAGCGGGAGTTTCAATGAGCAGTTCTTC. Translation: CASSSTPSGSFNEQFF.

On this clonotype: The junction departs from the called germline gene at one end, perhaps through a read error. This sequence joins TRBV20-1 and TRBJ2-1; TRBD1 matches 11 bases. In germline, CDR1 is DFQATT, CDR2 SNEGSKA (reference sequence). This CDR3 spans 17 amino acids. CDR3 nucleotides: TGCTGTGCTAGAGATCGGGACAGGGGGGCTTCCTACAATGAGCAGTTCTTC. This gives the protein CCARDRDRGASYNEQFF.

In this sample, this clonotype turned up many times. The rearrangement uses TRBV7-2 and TRBJ1-3; D is ambiguous. CDR1 is SGHTA, CDR2 FQGNSA, per germline. The CDR3 consists of 14 residues. Trimming pared 5 bases from V and 0 bases from J, leaving 8 bases between. This CDR3 is CASSPGPSGNTIYF. The CDR3 DNA reads TGTGCCAGCAGCCCGGGTCCCTCTGGAAACACCATATATTTT.

The J gene is TRBJ2-1, the V gene TRBV7-7; D call uncertain. CDR3 length: 15 residues. The V end was cut by 5 bases, the J end by 8 bases, with 19 bases between. Germline CDR1 SSHAT, CDR2 FNYEAQ (reference sequence). The CDR3 bases are TGTGCCAGCAGCCCCTGGTTGGCGCCCTGTGATGAGCAGTTCTTC. Amino acid sequence: CASSPWLAPCDEQFF. Complete variable domain (other parts from reference TRBV7-7 and TRBJ2-1): GAGVSQSPRYKVTKRGQDVTLRCDPISSHATLYWYQQALGQGPEFLTYFNYEAQPDKSGLPSDRFSAERPEGSISTLTIQRTEQRDSAMYRCASSPWLAPCDEQFFGPGTRLTVL.

This clonotype was picked up a small number of times. The chain links TRBV4-3 to TRBJ2-3, with 7 bases fitting TRBD1. The CDR3 is 15 amino acids. Looked up from germline, CDR1 is LGHNA and CDR2 is YSLEER. The V segment lost 5 bases and the J segment 5 bases; nucleotides outside the gene matches: 10. The CDR3 loop is CASSGTARGRDTQYF. The CDR3, as DNA: TGCGCCAGCAGCGGGACAGCGAGAGGAAGAGATACGCAGTATTTT.